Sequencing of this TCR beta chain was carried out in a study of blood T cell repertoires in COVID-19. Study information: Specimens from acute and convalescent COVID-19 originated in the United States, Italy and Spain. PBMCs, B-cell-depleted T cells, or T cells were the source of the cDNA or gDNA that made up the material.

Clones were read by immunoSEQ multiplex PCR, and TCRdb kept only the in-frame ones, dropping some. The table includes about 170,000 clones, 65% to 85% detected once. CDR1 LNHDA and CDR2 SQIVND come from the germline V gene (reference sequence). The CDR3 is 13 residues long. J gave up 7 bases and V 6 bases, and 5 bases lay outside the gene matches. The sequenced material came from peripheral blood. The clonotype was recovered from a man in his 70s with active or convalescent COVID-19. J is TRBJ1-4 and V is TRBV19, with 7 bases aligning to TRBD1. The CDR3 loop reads CASRTGTAEKLFF. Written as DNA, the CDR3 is TGTGCCAGTAGGACCGGGACAGCTGAAAAACTGTTTTTT. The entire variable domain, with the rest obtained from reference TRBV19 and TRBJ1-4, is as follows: DGGITQSPKYLFRKEGQNVTLSCEQNLNHDAMYWYRQDPGQGLRLIYYSQIVNDFQKGDIAEGYSVSREKKESFPLTVTSAQKNPTAFYLCASRTGTAEKLFFGSGTQLSVL.